The 26 T cell receptor beta chains listed next were all sequenced from one sample in a study of cytomegalovirus exposure and HLA in healthy donors. With 60 Vbeta and 13 Jbeta primers, the PCR was carried out. The repertoire was sequenced with immunoSEQ multiplex PCR; TCRdb's copy has only in-frame clones and lacks some. The sample holds about 210,000 clones; 78% are singletons and the top ten take about 0.47%. Sample: PBMCs. The receptors were gathered from a boy younger than 18 in good health and CMV-seronegative.

The chain joins TRBV11-2 to TRBJ2-7, with D tentatively TRBD1 (6 bases). Germline loops: CDR1 SGHAT, CDR2 FQNNGV. V was clipped by 1 base and J by 4 bases, with 17 bases between them. CDR3 length: 16 amino acids. The CDR3 loop reads CASSLGGQRRTYEQYF. CDR3 coding DNA: TGTGCCAGCAGCTTAGGGGGGCAACGTCGTACTTACGAGCAGTACTTC. The whole variable domain, filled in from reference TRBV11-2 and TRBJ2-7, reads EAGVAQSPRYKIIEKRQSVAFWCNPISGHATLYWYQQILGQGPKLLIQFQNNGVVDDSQLPKDRFSAERLKGVDSTLKIQPAKLEDSAVYLCASSLGGQRRTYEQYFGPGTRLTVT.

The chain has TRBV5-1 and TRBJ1-5; D gene ambiguous. The CDR3 loop spans 13 amino acids. V was cut by 4 bases and J by 4 bases, with 9 bases left in between. Germline loops: CDR1 SGHRS, CDR2 YFSETQ. The chain's CDR3 is CASSPEGNQPQHF. CDR3 DNA: TGCGCCAGCAGCCCGGAGGGAAATCAGCCCCAGCATTTT.

Only a few counts were recorded for this clone. The J gene is TRBJ2-7, the V gene TRBV13, with D uncertain. Trimming took 5 bases from V and 6 from J, leaving 20 bases between them. The CDR3 extends over 15 amino acids. Germline-derived CDR1 and CDR2 are PRHDT and FYEKMQ (reference sequence). CDR3 sequence: CASSRSEAPALEQYF. For the CDR3, the DNA is TGTGCCAGCAGCCGCTCCGAGGCCCCCGCGCTCGAGCAGTACTTC.

Concerning this clone itself: A junction end diverges from the germline sequence, so it may reflect a read error. J is TRBJ1-1 and V is TRBV5-1; D gene uncertain. CDR1 and CDR2 from the germline V gene are SGHRS and YFSETQ. This CDR3 comprises 14 residues. The DNA for the CDR3 is TGCGCCAGCAGCTTCCTTGAGCGGAACGCTGAAGCTTTCTTT. Translated: CASSFLERNAEAFF.

A word on this clone: Compared with germline, one end of the junction differs, possibly owing to a read error. The chain employs TRBV7-9 and TRBJ2-2; D possibly corresponds to TRBD1 (6 bases). Germline lookup yields CDR1 SEHNR and CDR2 FQNEAQ (reference sequence). This CDR3 spans 16 amino acids. This chain's CDR3 is CSSSSRRDTLTGELFF. In nucleotides, the CDR3 is TGTTCCAGCAGCTCGCGCCGGGACACACTCACCGGGGAGCTGTTTTTT. Based on the CDR3 plus reference TRBV7-9 and TRBJ2-2, the full variable domain is DTGVSQNPRHKITKRGQNVTFRCDPISEHNRLYWYRQTLGQGPEFLTYFQNEAQLEKSRLLSDRFSAERPKGSFSTLEIQRTEQGDSAMYLCSSSSRRDTLTGELFFGEGSRLTVL.

This clone has a single count. The gene calls are TRBV7-9 and TRBJ1-3, with D tentatively TRBD1 (5 bases). The CDR3 length is 14 residues. Germline V lookup: CDR1 SEHNR, CDR2 FQNEAQ (reference sequence). V lost 11 bases and J 1 base, leaving 15 bases between the germline ends. CDR3 amino acids: CAVAGTASGNTIYF. CDR3 nucleotides: TGTGCCGTCGCGGGGACGGCTTCTGGAAACACCATATATTTT.

J is TRBJ2-6 and V is TRBV7-8, with 7 bases identical to TRBD1. Germline V gene lookup returns CDR1 SGHVS and CDR2 FQNEAQ. The CDR3 has 17 amino acids. V shed 5 bases and J 1 base; nucleotides not matched to a gene: 8. The CDR3 protein is CASSPTTRGSGANVLTF. CDR3 bases: TGTGCCAGCAGCCCTACTACCAGGGGGTCTGGGGCCAACGTCCTGACTTTC. The whole variable domain, filled in from reference TRBV7-8 and TRBJ2-6, reads GAGVSQSPRYKVAKRGQDVALRCDPISGHVSLFWYQQALGQGPEFLTYFQNEAQLDKSGLPSDRFFAERPEGSVSTLKIQRTQQEDSAVYLCASSPTTRGSGANVLTFGAGSRLTVL.

The rearrangement links TRBV5-6 to TRBJ2-5; the match to TRBD1 covers 7 bases. Germline assignment: CDR1 SGHDT and CDR2 YYEEEE. The CDR3 consists of 17 residues. Trimming took 4 bases from V and 4 from J; bases not matched to a gene: 16. CDR3 sequence reads: CASSPGGRGWVVETQYF. The CDR3 nucleotides read TGTGCCAGCAGCCCAGGAGGCAGGGGGTGGGTGGTAGAGACCCAGTACTTC.

The V gene is TRBV2, the J gene TRBJ2-7; 10 bases fit TRBD2. CDR1 and CDR2 from the germline V gene are SNHLY and FYNNEI. The CDR3 spans 14 residues. The trim removed 8 bases at V and 6 bases at J, leaving 10 bases unmatched. CDR3 protein: CASRRLAGVSEQYF. The CDR3 DNA follows: TGTGCCAGCCGAAGGCTAGCGGGAGTTTCCGAGCAGTACTTC.

CDR3 nucleotide sequence: TGTGCCAGCAGCTTACCCCGGGACAGGAAATCCTACGAGCAGTACTTC. It encodes CASSLPRDRKSYEQYF. J is TRBJ2-7 and V is TRBV7-9; 8 nucleotides match TRBD1. Per germline, CDR1 SEHNR and CDR2 FQNEAQ (reference sequence). The junction had 7 bases not matched to a gene; V was cut back by 2 bases and J by 1 base. This CDR3 contains 16 residues.

The chain joins TRBV11-3 to TRBJ2-5, with 7 bases identical to TRBD1. Germline-derived CDR1 and CDR2 are SGHNT and YENEEA. The CDR3 is made up of 14 amino acids. Unmatched junction bases numbered 3, after V lost 3 bases and J lost 2 bases. CDR3 protein: CASSFPTGQETQYF. The CDR3 DNA is TGTGCCAGCAGCTTTCCGACAGGGCAAGAGACCCAGTACTTC.

The chain carries TRBV27 and TRBJ1-2, with D unresolved. The CDR3 has 15 amino acids. Germline CDR1 MNHEY, CDR2 SMNVEV (reference sequence). V lost 4 bases, J lost 2 bases, and 14 bases lay in between. The DNA of the CDR3 is TGTGCCAGCAGTTCCCGGTTACAGCAAAACTATGGCTACACCTTC. Amino acid sequence: CASSSRLQQNYGYTF.

The rearrangement joins TRBV7-9 to TRBJ1-2; 9 positions match TRBD1. Per germline, CDR1 SEHNR and CDR2 FQNEAQ (reference sequence). This CDR3 is built from 16 residues. V gave up 5 bases and J gave up 0 bases; unmatched junction bases: 7. The CDR3 DNA reads as TGTGCCAGCAGCCTTTGGGACAGGGTTGCTAACTATGGCTACACCTTC. Its translation is CASSLWDRVANYGYTF.

About this clone: The sample contains more than one DNA sequence encoding this CDR3. This chain joins TRBV10-3 and TRBJ1-3; 9 nucleotides match TRBD1. Unmatched junction bases numbered 2, after V lost 5 bases and J lost 3 bases. The CDR3 spans 14 residues. Germline V lookup: CDR1 ENHRY, CDR2 SYGVKD. CDR3 amino acids: CAISTGGSGNTIYF. CDR3 sequence (DNA): TGTGCCATCAGTACAGGGGGCAGTGGAAACACCATATATTTT.

The rearrangement joins TRBV5-6 to TRBJ1-1, with D unclear. The CDR3 covers 12 residues. The V end was cut by 3 bases, the J end by 5 bases, with 8 bases between. Germline V gene data show CDR1 as SGHDT and CDR2 as YYEEEE. The CDR3 DNA reads as TGTGCCAGCAGCTCCGGGGAGACTGAAGCTTTCTTT. Its translation is CASSSGETEAFF.

This rearrangement joins TRBV15 to TRBJ2-5; TRBD1 agrees at 7 bases. The CDR3 loop spans 14 amino acids. The V gene end was trimmed by 6 bases and the J gene end by 5 bases; junction bases not matched to a gene: 9. Looked up from germline, CDR1 is LNHNV and CDR2 is YYDKDF (reference sequence). The CDR3: CATRERGRGETQYF. The CDR3 nucleotides read TGTGCCACCAGAGAGAGGGGGCGAGGGGAGACCCAGTACTTC.

The chain has TRBV5-5 and TRBJ1-2, with D tentatively TRBD1 (6 bases). Germline CDR1 is SGHKS and CDR2 is YYEKEE (reference sequence). The CDR3 is 14 residues long. Trimming took off 2 bases at V and 8 bases at J, with 16 bases between the two ends. As DNA, the CDR3 is TGTGCCAGCAGCTTCACTTCGGGACAAAGCGGCTACACCTTC. Its protein is CASSFTSGQSGYTF. The full variable domain, rest sourced from reference TRBV5-5 and TRBJ1-2, is DAGVTQSPTHLIKTRGQQVTLRCSPISGHKSVSWYQQVLGQGPQFIFQYYEKEERGRGNFPDRFSARQFPNYSSELNVNALLLGDSALYLCASSFTSGQSGYTFGSGTRLTVV.

This clone appeared a single time. The chain uses TRBV4-2 and TRBJ2-4; 7 bases are a match to TRBD1. This CDR3 contains 15 residues. Per germline, CDR1 LGHNA and CDR2 YNFKEQ. V gave up 1 base and J gave up 3 bases; unmatched junction bases: 3. The CDR3 loop reads CASSQATGRKNIQYF. CDR3 DNA: TGTGCCAGCAGCCAAGCGACAGGGCGCAAAAACATTCAGTACTTC.

The chain couples TRBV30 to TRBJ1-4; weak D call: TRBD1 (6 bases). Germline CDR1 reads GTSNPN; CDR2 reads SVGIG (reference sequence). This CDR3 comprises 14 residues. Trimming shortened V by 8 bases and J by 6 bases, and 19 bases separated the two germline ends. The CDR3 DNA is TGTGCCCGGACTGAGGGGGGAGGGGATGAAAAACTGTTTTTT. It translates to CARTEGGGDEKLFF.

The chain uses TRBV19 and TRBJ2-1, with a tentative D call TRBD2 (5 bases). CDR1 and CDR2 (germline): LNHDA, SQIVND (reference sequence). Deletions cut 6 bases from V and 4 bases from J, with 16 bases between. The CDR3 consists of 15 residues. CDR3 DNA: TGTGCCAGTAGAGTATCCAACGGGATTTACAATGAGCAGTTCTTC. Translated: CASRVSNGIYNEQFF.

The chain uses TRBV5-1 and TRBJ2-5, with D unclear. TRBJ2-7 matches the DNA end more closely, so the J call is doubtful. The CDR3 contains 15 residues. Per the germline V gene, CDR1 is SGHRS and CDR2 is YFSETQ. CDR3 protein: CASSLGQEGLYEQYF. CDR3 DNA sequence: TGCGCCAGCAGCTTGGGGCAGGAAGGCCTGTACGAGCAGTACTTC.

DNA for the CDR3: TGTGCCAGTAGTATTTCCAGATCCACAGATACGCAGTATTTT. Protein: CASSISRSTDTQYF. This rearrangement joins TRBV19 to TRBJ2-3; D uncertain. The CDR3 runs to 14 residues. Between the trimmed V and J ends, which lost 3 bases and 2 bases, there was a span of 9 bases. CDR1 and CDR2 from the germline V gene are LNHDA and SQIVND (reference sequence).

The chain is built from TRBV9 and TRBJ1-4, with 9 bases aligning to TRBD1. Germline V gene sequence: CDR1 SGDLS, CDR2 YYNGEE. J gave up 10 bases and V 2 bases, and 6 bases lay outside the gene matches. The CDR3 contains 14 residues. CDR3 sequence: CASSVRDRVGKLFF. The CDR3 DNA is TGTGCCAGCAGCGTTAGGGACAGGGTCGGAAAACTGTTTTTT.

This clone was seen a handful of times. V usage is TRBV5-4 and J usage is TRBJ2-3; 7 bases are shared with TRBD2. The germline CDR1 and CDR2 sequences are SGHNT and YYREEE (reference sequence). Germline trimming cut 2 bases from V and 4 bases from J; bases unmatched to any gene: 7. The CDR3 sequence is 15 residues long. The CDR3 DNA reads as TGTGCCAGCAGCTTTGCGGCGGGAGAGGCAGATACGCAGTATTTT. It specifies CASSFAAGEADTQYF.

The chain uses TRBV2 and TRBJ2-1, with D perhaps TRBD1 (6 bases). The length of the CDR3 is 15 residues. Between the trimmed V and J ends, which lost 7 bases and 1 base, there was a span of 14 bases. CDR1 is SNHLY, CDR2 FYNNEI, per germline. Here the CDR3 DNA reads TGTGCCAGCATAGGACAGCGGCCTTCCTACAATGAGCAGTTCTTC. Encoded protein: CASIGQRPSYNEQFF. Variable domain in full (rest from reference TRBV2 and TRBJ2-1): EPEVTQTPSHQVTQMGQEVILRCVPISNHLYFYWYRQILGQKVEFLVSFYNNEISEKSEIFDDQFSVERPDGSNFTLKIRSTKLEDSAMYFCASIGQRPSYNEQFFGPGTRLTVL.

The chain couples TRBV15 to TRBJ2-7; TRBD2 matches 9 bases. This CDR3 is built from 14 residues. The junction had 4 bases not matched to a gene; V was cut back by 1 base and J by 6 bases. Germline V gene lookup returns CDR1 LNHNV and CDR2 YYDKDF (reference sequence). In DNA form, the CDR3 reads TGTGCCACCAGCAGAGTTAGCGGGGGCGGCGAGCAGTACTTC. It translates to CATSRVSGGGEQYF.